The rows below give T cell receptor beta chains drawn from one sample of a study of T cell changes during pregnancy in multiple sclerosis. The data were produced by immunoSEQ multiplex PCR, yet TCRdb's version contains in-frame clones alone and is incomplete. Here the sample spans 80,000 to 100,000 clones, around nine tenths being singletons. Here the sequenced sample was peripheral blood, taken in the second trimester of pregnancy. All receptors come from a female donor in good health, enrolled as a control in a pregnancy study. Both conserved end residues are part of each CDR3. D genes are given only for firm matches. Clone size is not always given. Where it is, it says once, few, many or a class for expanded clones.

J gene: TRBJ2-7
clone size: -
V gene: TRBV7-2
D gene: -
CDR3 protein: CASSLDPGYDEQYF
CDR3 DNA: TGTGCCAGCAGCTTAGACCCAGGGTATGACGAGCAGTACTTC

J gene: TRBJ1-5
clone size: once
V gene: TRBV19
D gene: TRBD1
CDR3 protein: CASSIVPRGRNQPQHF
CDR3 DNA: TGTGCCAGTAGTATAGTCCCCAGGGGGCGGAATCAGCCCCAGCATTTT

J gene: TRBJ1-2
clone size: few
V gene: TRBV5-1
D gene: -
CDR3 protein: CASSLQGANYGYTF
CDR3 DNA: TGCGCCAGCAGCTTACAGGGAGCTAACTATGGCTACACCTTC

J gene: TRBJ1-2
clone size: once
V gene: TRBV19
D gene: -
CDR3 protein: CASSVRDGYTF
CDR3 DNA: TGTGCCAGTAGCGTCAGGGATGGCTACACCTTC

J gene: TRBJ1-1
clone size: -
V gene: TRBV6-4
D gene: -
CDR3 protein: CASSDSNRATEAFF
CDR3 DNA: TGTGCCAGCAGTGACTCGAACAGGGCCACTGAAGCTTTCTTT

J gene: TRBJ2-7
clone size: -
V gene: TRBV12-5
D gene: -
CDR3 protein: CASGALQDNPYEQYF
CDR3 DNA: TGTGCTAGTGGTGCTTTGCAGGATAACCCCTACGAGCAGTACTTC

J gene: TRBJ1-2
clone size: -
V gene: TRBV2
D gene: TRBD1
CDR3 protein: CASIPDRGRGIGYTF
CDR3 DNA: TGTGCCAGCATCCCAGACAGGGGGCGAGGTATTGGCTACACCTTC

J gene: TRBJ2-2
clone size: -
V gene: TRBV7-9
D gene: TRBD1
CDR3 protein: CASSPGTGFTGELFF
CDR3 DNA: TGTGCCAGCAGCCCCGGGACAGGGTTCACCGGGGAGCTGTTTTTT

J gene: TRBJ2-2
clone size: once
V gene: TRBV5-8
D gene: TRBD2
CDR3 protein: CASSLEAGVGTGELFF
CDR3 DNA: TGTGCCAGCAGCTTAGAGGCGGGAGTCGGCACCGGGGAGCTGTTTTTT

J gene: TRBJ2-3
clone size: -
V gene: TRBV7-2
D gene: -
CDR3 protein: CASSLGADSGHTDTQYF
CDR3 DNA: TGTGCCAGCAGCCTTGGTGCGGACAGCGGTCACACAGATACGCAGTATTTT

J gene: TRBJ2-7
clone size: once
V gene: TRBV5-8
D gene: -
CDR3 protein: CASSRTGTFSPSYEQYF
CDR3 DNA: TGTGCCAGCAGCCGAACCGGGACATTCTCCCCATCCTACGAGCAGTACTTC

J gene: TRBJ1-1
clone size: -
V gene: TRBV7-9
D gene: -
CDR3 protein: CASSPGGLPNTEAFF
CDR3 DNA: TGTGCCAGCAGCCCGGGGGGGCTGCCAAACACTGAAGCTTTCTTT

J gene: TRBJ1-1
clone size: -
V gene: TRBV28
D gene: -
CDR3 protein: CASSSGSRGSTEAFF
CDR3 DNA: TGTGCCAGCAGTTCAGGGAGTCGCGGGAGCACTGAAGCTTTCTTT

J gene: TRBJ1-5
clone size: -
V gene: TRBV27
D gene: -
CDR3 protein: CASSPGTLSNQPQHF
CDR3 DNA: TGTGCCAGCAGTCCCGGGACACTTAGCAATCAGCCCCAGCATTTT

J gene: TRBJ2-2
clone size: -
V gene: TRBV4-3
D gene: -
CDR3 protein: CASRLNRASTGELFF
CDR3 DNA: TGCGCCAGCAGACTCAACAGGGCCAGCACCGGGGAGCTGTTTTTT

J gene: TRBJ1-5
clone size: -
V gene: TRBV11-2
D gene: TRBD1
CDR3 protein: CASSLTGGDNQPQHF
CDR3 DNA: TGTGCCAGCAGCTTGACAGGGGGGGACAATCAGCCCCAGCATTTT

J gene: TRBJ1-5
clone size: -
V gene: TRBV7-2
D gene: -
CDR3 protein: CASRQDTTFNQPQHF
CDR3 DNA: TGTGCCAGCAGACAAGACACGACCTTCAATCAGCCCCAGCATTTT

J gene: TRBJ2-1
clone size: -
V gene: TRBV5-5
D gene: TRBD2
CDR3 protein: CASSAAGTSGTNNEQFF
CDR3 DNA: TGTGCCAGCAGCGCTGCCGGGACTAGCGGGACTAACAATGAGCAGTTCTTC

J gene: TRBJ2-2
clone size: -
V gene: TRBV11-2
D gene: -
CDR3 protein: CASSLVSTGELFF
CDR3 DNA: TGTGCCAGCAGCCTCGTTAGCACCGGGGAGCTGTTTTTT

J gene: TRBJ2-1
clone size: -
V gene: TRBV5-1
D gene: -
CDR3 protein: CASSSTDRSGNEQFF
CDR3 DNA: TGCGCCAGCAGCTCGACAGATAGAAGTGGCAATGAGCAGTTCTTC

J gene: TRBJ1-2
clone size: -
V gene: TRBV19
D gene: TRBD1
CDR3 protein: CASSKDRDYGYTF
CDR3 DNA: TGTGCCAGTAGTAAGGACAGGGACTATGGCTACACCTTC

J gene: TRBJ1-1
clone size: once
V gene: TRBV5-5
D gene: -
CDR3 protein: CASSLEWANTEAFF
CDR3 DNA: TGTGCCAGCAGCTTGGAATGGGCGAACACTGAAGCTTTCTTT

J gene: TRBJ1-2
clone size: -
V gene: TRBV28
D gene: TRBD1
CDR3 protein: CASSLYRGDYGYTF
CDR3 DNA: TGTGCCAGCAGTTTATACAGGGGAGACTATGGCTACACCTTC

J gene: TRBJ1-2
clone size: -
V gene: TRBV25-1
D gene: TRBD1
CDR3 protein: CASSIGGQGLSGYTF
CDR3 DNA: TGTGCCAGCAGCATCGGGGGACAGGGTTTGAGTGGCTACACCTTC

J gene: TRBJ2-1
clone size: -
V gene: TRBV5-5
D gene: -
CDR3 protein: CASSLDGSSYNEQFF
CDR3 DNA: TGTGCCAGCAGCTTGGATGGCAGCTCCTACAATGAGCAGTTCTTC

J gene: TRBJ2-7
clone size: -
V gene: TRBV7-2
D gene: TRBD2
CDR3 protein: CASRQLAGAFFEQYF
CDR3 DNA: TGTGCCAGCAGACAACTAGCGGGAGCCTTTTTCGAGCAGTACTTC

J gene: TRBJ1-2
clone size: -
V gene: TRBV6-1
D gene: TRBD1
CDR3 protein: CASRTGEVVGYGYTF
CDR3 DNA: TGTGCCAGCCGGACAGGGGAAGTTGTGGGCTATGGCTACACCTTC

J gene: TRBJ1-5
clone size: -
V gene: TRBV18
D gene: -
CDR3 protein: CASSPLEGVNSNQPQHF
CDR3 DNA: TGTGCCAGCTCACCCTTAGAAGGGGTTAATAGCAATCAGCCCCAGCATTTT

J gene: TRBJ1-4
clone size: once
V gene: TRBV5-1
D gene: TRBD1
CDR3 protein: CASRQGREKLFF
CDR3 DNA: TGCGCCAGCCGACAGGGTAGGGAAAAACTGTTTTTT

J gene: TRBJ2-7
clone size: -
V gene: TRBV6-5
D gene: TRBD1
CDR3 protein: CASSPNRGSYEQYF
CDR3 DNA: TGTGCCAGCAGTCCTAACAGGGGTTCCTACGAGCAGTACTTC

J gene: TRBJ2-1
clone size: -
V gene: TRBV19
D gene: TRBD2
CDR3 protein: CASSVPGLAGVNEQFF
CDR3 DNA: TGTGCCAGTAGTGTTCCGGGACTAGCGGGAGTTAATGAGCAGTTCTTC

J gene: TRBJ1-5
clone size: -
V gene: TRBV28
D gene: -
CDR3 protein: CASRPPGVKSQPQHF
CDR3 DNA: TGTGCCAGCCGACCCCCGGGGGTAAAGTCTCAGCCCCAGCATTTT

J gene: TRBJ2-3
clone size: once
V gene: TRBV2
D gene: -
CDR3 protein: CASSEQGLNTDTQYF
CDR3 DNA: TGTGCCAGCAGTGAACAAGGACTCAACACAGATACGCAGTATTTT

J gene: TRBJ1-1
clone size: -
V gene: TRBV19
D gene: -
CDR3 protein: CASSIDRTANTEAFF
CDR3 DNA: TGTGCCAGTAGTATAGACCGGACAGCGAACACTGAAGCTTTCTTT

J gene: TRBJ1-4
clone size: -
V gene: TRBV5-1
D gene: -
CDR3 protein: CASSSSPTANEKLFF
CDR3 DNA: TGCGCCAGCAGCTCCTCCCCGACAGCTAATGAAAAACTGTTTTTT

J gene: TRBJ1-6
clone size: -
V gene: TRBV18
D gene: -
CDR3 protein: CASSPLESGRSPLHF
CDR3 DNA: TGTGCCAGCTCACCACTAGAGTCGGGTCGGTCACCCCTCCACTTT

J gene: TRBJ1-5
clone size: few
V gene: TRBV28
D gene: TRBD1
CDR3 protein: CASHTTSGGTQPQHF
CDR3 DNA: TGTGCCAGCCACACCACCTCAGGGGGCACTCAGCCCCAGCATTTT

J gene: TRBJ2-1
clone size: -
V gene: TRBV7-2
D gene: TRBD2
CDR3 protein: CASSLKLGLADNEQFF
CDR3 DNA: TGTGCCAGCAGCTTAAAGCTGGGACTAGCGGACAATGAGCAGTTCTTC

J gene: TRBJ1-1
clone size: -
V gene: TRBV6-6
D gene: TRBD1
CDR3 protein: CASNLGTVNTEAFF
CDR3 DNA: TGTGCCAGCAATTTGGGGACAGTGAACACTGAAGCTTTCTTT

J gene: TRBJ2-1
clone size: -
V gene: TRBV6-1
D gene: -
CDR3 protein: CASSVSGSGYNEQFF
CDR3 DNA: TGTGCCAGCAGCGTGTCTGGTAGCGGCTACAATGAGCAGTTCTTC

J gene: TRBJ1-4
clone size: -
V gene: TRBV7-9
D gene: TRBD1
CDR3 protein: CASRRGQGNEKLFF
CDR3 DNA: TGTGCCAGCAGACGAGGACAGGGTAATGAAAAACTGTTTTTT

J gene: TRBJ1-2
clone size: few
V gene: TRBV27
D gene: -
CDR3 protein: CATTPTVGNHKHHYTF
CDR3 DNA: TGTGCCACCACGCCGACAGTAGGAAACCATAAGCACCACTACACCTTC

J gene: TRBJ2-7
clone size: -
V gene: TRBV30
D gene: TRBD2
CDR3 protein: CAWREAGGPRYEQYF
CDR3 DNA: TGTGCCTGGAGAGAAGCGGGAGGTCCACGCTACGAGCAGTACTTC

J gene: TRBJ1-2
clone size: once
V gene: TRBV18
D gene: -
CDR3 protein: CASSLDRDYGYTF
CDR3 DNA: TGTGCCAGCTCCCTAGATCGTGACTATGGCTACACCTTC

J gene: TRBJ2-2
clone size: -
V gene: TRBV10-1
D gene: TRBD2
CDR3 protein: CASSLAGANTGELFF
CDR3 DNA: TGCGCCAGCAGTTTAGCGGGGGCGAACACCGGGGAGCTGTTTTTT

J gene: TRBJ2-3
clone size: -
V gene: TRBV5-1
D gene: -
CDR3 protein: CASSLLAGTTDTQYF
CDR3 DNA: TGCGCCAGCAGCCTTTTGGCGGGGACGACAGATACGCAGTATTTT

J gene: TRBJ1-4
clone size: -
V gene: TRBV28
D gene: -
CDR3 protein: CATREANEKLFF
CDR3 DNA: TGTGCCACCCGCGAGGCTAATGAAAAACTGTTTTTT

J gene: TRBJ1-2
clone size: -
V gene: TRBV28
D gene: TRBD1
CDR3 protein: CASSLNRGSGGYTF
CDR3 DNA: TGTGCCAGCAGTTTAAACAGGGGAAGTGGGGGCTACACCTTC

J gene: TRBJ1-4
clone size: -
V gene: TRBV18
D gene: TRBD1
CDR3 protein: CASSPGTGYEKLFF
CDR3 DNA: TGTGCCAGCTCACCGGGGACAGGGTATGAAAAACTGTTTTTT

J gene: TRBJ1-6
clone size: once
V gene: TRBV9
D gene: TRBD1
CDR3 protein: CASSSRTGLSNSPLHF
CDR3 DNA: TGTGCCAGCAGCTCCCGGACAGGGTTAAGTAATTCACCCCTCCACTTT

J gene: TRBJ1-5
clone size: -
V gene: TRBV2
D gene: TRBD1
CDR3 protein: CASSNGQGVRQPQHF
CDR3 DNA: TGTGCCAGCAGTAACGGACAGGGTGTTAGACAGCCCCAGCATTTT

J gene: TRBJ1-5
clone size: -
V gene: TRBV6-5
D gene: TRBD1
CDR3 protein: CASRPGQGHRQPQHF
CDR3 DNA: TGTGCCAGCAGACCGGGACAGGGGCACCGGCAGCCCCAGCATTTT

J gene: TRBJ1-3
clone size: -
V gene: TRBV6-8
D gene: -
CDR3 protein: CASSYSPPGNTIYF
CDR3 DNA: TGTGCCAGCAGTTATTCCCCTCCTGGAAACACCATATATTTT

J gene: TRBJ1-2
clone size: -
V gene: TRBV19
D gene: TRBD1
CDR3 protein: CASSPEGQGIFGYTF
CDR3 DNA: TGTGCCAGTAGTCCGGAAGGACAGGGGATTTTTGGCTACACCTTC

J gene: TRBJ2-2
clone size: -
V gene: TRBV25-1
D gene: -
CDR3 protein: CASSELGTPNTGELFF
CDR3 DNA: TGTGCCAGCAGTGAATTAGGGACACCTAACACCGGGGAGCTGTTTTTT

J gene: TRBJ2-1
clone size: -
V gene: TRBV18
D gene: -
CDR3 protein: CASSPVAAGYNEQFF
CDR3 DNA: TGTGCCAGCTCACCTGTAGCGGCGGGCTACAATGAGCAGTTCTTC

J gene: TRBJ1-5
clone size: -
V gene: TRBV6-5
D gene: -
CDR3 protein: CASSRDIRHQPQHF
CDR3 DNA: TGTGCCAGCAGCCGGGACATACGCCATCAGCCCCAGCATTTT

J gene: TRBJ2-3
clone size: -
V gene: TRBV19
D gene: -
CDR3 protein: CASSIDLISTGLTTDTQYF
CDR3 DNA: TGTGCCAGTAGTATAGATCTCATATCTACAGGGCTTACCACAGATACGCAGTATTTT

J gene: TRBJ2-3
clone size: once
V gene: TRBV5-1
D gene: TRBD2
CDR3 protein: CASSFLAGGPLDTQYF
CDR3 DNA: TGCGCCAGCAGCTTTCTAGCGGGGGGCCCTCTGGATACGCAGTATTTT

J gene: TRBJ2-3
clone size: -
V gene: TRBV5-1
D gene: TRBD1
CDR3 protein: CASGFPRGQANTQYF
CDR3 DNA: TGCGCCAGCGGCTTTCCCCGGGGACAGGCCAATACGCAGTATTTT